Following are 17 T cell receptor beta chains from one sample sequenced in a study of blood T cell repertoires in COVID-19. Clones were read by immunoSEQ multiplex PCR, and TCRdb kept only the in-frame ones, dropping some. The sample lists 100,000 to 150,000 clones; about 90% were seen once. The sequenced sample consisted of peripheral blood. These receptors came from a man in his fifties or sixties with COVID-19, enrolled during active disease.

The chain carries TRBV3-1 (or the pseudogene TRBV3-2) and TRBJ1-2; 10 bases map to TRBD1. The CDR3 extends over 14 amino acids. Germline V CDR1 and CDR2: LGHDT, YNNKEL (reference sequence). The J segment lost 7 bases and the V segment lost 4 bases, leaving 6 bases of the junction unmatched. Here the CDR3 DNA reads TGTGCCAGCAGCCGGGGGGACAGGGGTGTTGGCTACACCTTC. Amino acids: CASSRGDRGVGYTF.

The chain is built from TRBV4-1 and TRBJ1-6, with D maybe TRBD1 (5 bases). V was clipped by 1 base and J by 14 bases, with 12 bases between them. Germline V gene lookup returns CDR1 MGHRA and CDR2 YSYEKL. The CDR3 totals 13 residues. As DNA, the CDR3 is TGCGCCAGCAGCCAAGTTATTGGGGCGGCCCTCCACTTT. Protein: CASSQVIGAALHF.

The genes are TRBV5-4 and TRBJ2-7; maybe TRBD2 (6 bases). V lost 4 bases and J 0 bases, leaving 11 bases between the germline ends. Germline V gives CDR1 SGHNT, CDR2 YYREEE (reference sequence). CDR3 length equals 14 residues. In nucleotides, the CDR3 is TGTGCCAGCAGCGAAAGCGGGCACTCCTACGAGCAGTACTTC. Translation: CASSESGHSYEQYF.

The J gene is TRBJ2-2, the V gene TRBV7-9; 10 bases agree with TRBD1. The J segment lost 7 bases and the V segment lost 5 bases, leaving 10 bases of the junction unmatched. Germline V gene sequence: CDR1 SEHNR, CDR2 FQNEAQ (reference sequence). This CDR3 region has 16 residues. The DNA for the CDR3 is TGTGCCAGCAGCCGTCGACAGGGGGCTGAACACGGGGAGCTGTTTTTT. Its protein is CASSRRQGAEHGELFF.

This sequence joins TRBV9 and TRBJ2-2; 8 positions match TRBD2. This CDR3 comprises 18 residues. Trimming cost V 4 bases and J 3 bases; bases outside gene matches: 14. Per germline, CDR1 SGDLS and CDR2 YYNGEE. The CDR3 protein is CASSPRSLVGRDTGELFF. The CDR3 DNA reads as TGTGCCAGCAGCCCTCGTAGCTTGGTCGGGAGGGACACCGGGGAGCTGTTTTTT. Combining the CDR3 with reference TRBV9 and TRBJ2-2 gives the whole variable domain DSGVTQTPKHLITATGQRVTLRCSPRSGDLSVYWYQQSLDQGLQFLIQYYNGEERAKGNILERFSAQQFPDLHSELNLSSLELGDSALYFCASSPRSLVGRDTGELFFGEGSRLTVL.

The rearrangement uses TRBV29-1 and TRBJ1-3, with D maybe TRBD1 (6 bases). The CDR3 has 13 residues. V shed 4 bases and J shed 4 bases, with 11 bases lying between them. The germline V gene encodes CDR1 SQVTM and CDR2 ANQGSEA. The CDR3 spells CSVVRQGGNTIYF. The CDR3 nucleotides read TGCAGCGTTGTCCGCCAGGGGGGAAACACCATATATTTT.

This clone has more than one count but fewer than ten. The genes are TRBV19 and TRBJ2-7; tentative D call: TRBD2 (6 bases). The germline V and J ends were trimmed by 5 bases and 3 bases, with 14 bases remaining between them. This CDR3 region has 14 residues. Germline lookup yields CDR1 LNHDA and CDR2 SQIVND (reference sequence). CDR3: CASSEYGLNYEQYF. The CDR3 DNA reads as TGTGCCAGTAGTGAATACGGACTAAACTACGAGCAGTACTTC.

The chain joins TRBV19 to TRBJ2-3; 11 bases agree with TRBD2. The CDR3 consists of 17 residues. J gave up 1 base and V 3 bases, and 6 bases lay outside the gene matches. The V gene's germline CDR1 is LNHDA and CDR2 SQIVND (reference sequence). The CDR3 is CASSIFGLAGRTDTQYF. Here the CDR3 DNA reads TGTGCCAGTAGTATCTTCGGACTAGCGGGCCGCACAGATACGCAGTATTTT.

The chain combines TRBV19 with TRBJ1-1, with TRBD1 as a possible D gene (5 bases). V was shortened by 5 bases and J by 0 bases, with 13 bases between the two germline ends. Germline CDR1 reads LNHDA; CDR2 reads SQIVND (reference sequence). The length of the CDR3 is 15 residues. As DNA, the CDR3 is TGTGCCAGTAGTGCGGGGTGGGGCTTGAACACTGAAGCTTTCTTT. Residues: CASSAGWGLNTEAFF. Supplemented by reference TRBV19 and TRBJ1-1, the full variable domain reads DGGITQSPKYLFRKEGQNVTLSCEQNLNHDAMYWYRQDPGQGLRLIYYSQIVNDFQKGDIAEGYSVSREKKESFPLTVTSAQKNPTAFYLCASSAGWGLNTEAFFGQGTRLTVV.

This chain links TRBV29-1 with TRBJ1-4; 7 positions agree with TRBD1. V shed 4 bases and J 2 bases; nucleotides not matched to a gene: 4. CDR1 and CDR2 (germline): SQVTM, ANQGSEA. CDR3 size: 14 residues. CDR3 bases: TGCAGCGTTGCCTCAGGGGGGACTAATGAAAAACTGTTTTTT. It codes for CSVASGGTNEKLFF.

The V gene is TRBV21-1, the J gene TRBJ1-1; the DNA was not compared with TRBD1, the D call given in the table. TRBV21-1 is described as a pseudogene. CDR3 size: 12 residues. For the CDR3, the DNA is TGTGCCAGCAGCAGGGCATACCGTGACGCTTTCTTT. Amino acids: CASSRAYRDAFF.

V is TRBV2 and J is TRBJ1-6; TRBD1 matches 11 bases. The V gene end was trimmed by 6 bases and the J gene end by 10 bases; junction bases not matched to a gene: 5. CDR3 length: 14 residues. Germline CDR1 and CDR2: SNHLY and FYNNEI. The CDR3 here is CASRDRGQVSPLHF. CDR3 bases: TGTGCCAGCAGGGACAGGGGGCAGGTCTCACCCCTCCACTTT.

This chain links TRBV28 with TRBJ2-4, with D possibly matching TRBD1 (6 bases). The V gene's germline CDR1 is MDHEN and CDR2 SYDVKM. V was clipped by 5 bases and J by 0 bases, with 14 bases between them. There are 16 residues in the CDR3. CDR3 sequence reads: CASSPRQVLAKNIQYF. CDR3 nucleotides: TGTGCCAGCAGTCCTAGACAGGTACTAGCCAAAAACATTCAGTACTTC. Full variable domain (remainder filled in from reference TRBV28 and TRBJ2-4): DVKVTQSSRYLVKRTGEKVFLECVQDMDHENMFWYRQDPGLGLRLIYFSYDVKMKEKGDIPEGYSVSREKKERFSLILESASTNQTSMYLCASSPRQVLAKNIQYFGAGTRLSVL.

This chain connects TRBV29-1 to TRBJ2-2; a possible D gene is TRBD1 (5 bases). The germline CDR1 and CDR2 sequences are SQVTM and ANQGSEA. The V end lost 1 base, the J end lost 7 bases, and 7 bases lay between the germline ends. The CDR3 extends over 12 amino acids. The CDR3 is CSVEGGGGELFF. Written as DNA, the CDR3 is TGCAGCGTTGAAGGGGGCGGCGGGGAGCTGTTTTTT.

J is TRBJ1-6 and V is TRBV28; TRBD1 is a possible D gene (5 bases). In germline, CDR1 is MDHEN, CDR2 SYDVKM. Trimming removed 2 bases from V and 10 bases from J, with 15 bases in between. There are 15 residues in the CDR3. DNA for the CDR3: TGTGCCAGCAGTTTACTAACAGCCGGGGGGTCACCCCTCCACTTT. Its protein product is CASSLLTAGGSPLHF.

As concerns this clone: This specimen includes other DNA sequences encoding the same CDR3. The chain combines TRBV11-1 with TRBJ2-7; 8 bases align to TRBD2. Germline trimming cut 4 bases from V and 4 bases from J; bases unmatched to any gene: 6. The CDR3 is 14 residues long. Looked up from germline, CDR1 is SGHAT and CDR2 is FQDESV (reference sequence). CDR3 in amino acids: CASSSTSGSYEQYF. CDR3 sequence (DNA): TGTGCCAGCAGCTCAACTAGCGGCTCATACGAGCAGTACTTC.

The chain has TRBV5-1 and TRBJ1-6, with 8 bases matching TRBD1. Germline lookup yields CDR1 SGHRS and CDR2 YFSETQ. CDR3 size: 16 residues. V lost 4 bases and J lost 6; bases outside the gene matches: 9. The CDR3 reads CASSRGQGLSNSPLHF. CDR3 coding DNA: TGCGCCAGCAGCAGAGGACAGGGATTGAGTAATTCACCCCTCCACTTT.